Listed below are T cell receptor beta chains from one sample, sequenced in a study of blood T cell repertoires in COVID-19. The table came from immunoSEQ multiplex PCR; TCRdb's copy has only in-frame clones and leaves some out. The repertoire holds around 320,000 clones, with roughly 90% as singletons. Sequencing used PBMCs or T cells enriched from blood (not recorded which). The receptors were sampled from a woman younger than 45 who had been exposed to COVID-19. Each CDR3 is given with its conserved first and last residue. The order of the fields is clone size, V gene, D gene, J gene, CDR3 DNA, CDR3 protein. D genes are given only for firm matches. Expanded clones get a size class; other rows say once, few or many, or leave the size out.

>-|TRBV2|TRBD1|TRBJ1-4
TGTGCCAGCAGTGAAGCCCCCAGGGGGCAAGAAAAACTGTTTTTT
CASSEAPRGQEKLFF
>once|TRBV4-2|TRBD1|TRBJ1-5
TGTGCCAGCAGCCGTTCGGGACAGGGTCGAAATCAGCCCCAGCATTTT
CASSRSGQGRNQPQHF
>-|TRBV10-3|-|TRBJ1-2
TGTGCCATCAGTGGCCACCCCGGACAACAAAACTATGGCTACACCTTC
CAISGHPGQQNYGYTF
>-|TRBV27|-|TRBJ1-5
TGTGCCAGCAGTTTATTCGGGGTCTATAGCAATCAGCCCCAGCATTTT
CASSLFGVYSNQPQHF
>-|TRBV24-1|-|TRBJ2-3
TGTGCCACCAGTGATCCGCGGACAGGCACAGATACGCAGTATTTT
CATSDPRTGTDTQYF
>-|TRBV15|TRBD1|TRBJ2-1
TGTGCCACCAGCAGGGCGGCAGGGGGCATGCATGAGCAGTTCTTC
CATSRAAGGMHEQFF
>few|TRBV15|TRBD1|TRBJ1-5
TGTGCCACCAGCAGGGGCGACAGGGGCGGACAGCCCCAGCATTTT
CATSRGDRGGQPQHF
>few|TRBV2|-|TRBJ2-5
TGTGCCAGCAGTAGAGGAGGAGAGACCCAGTACTTC
CASSRGGETQYF
>-|TRBV2|-|TRBJ1-2
TGTGCCAGCAGTGAAGATCCGGGACTCTTTCCTAACTATGGCTACACCTTC
CASSEDPGLFPNYGYTF
>once|TRBV6-5|-|TRBJ2-6
TGTGCCAGCGCGCGTGGTGGGGCCAACGTCCTGACTTTC
CASARGGANVLTF
>-|TRBV5-1|TRBD1|TRBJ2-5
TGCGCCAGCAGGATTGGGACAGGGGGCACCTACCTTCAAGAGACCCAGTACTTC
CASRIGTGGTYLQETQYF
>-|TRBV25-1|TRBD2|TRBJ2-3
TGTGCCAGCAGTGCCCACCCGGGACTAGCGGGCCCCACAGATACGCAGTATTTT
CASSAHPGLAGPTDTQYF
>-|TRBV27|TRBD2|TRBJ2-6
TGTGCCAGCAGAGGGCGGGGGGTCACTGGGGCCAACGTCCTGACTTTC
CASRGRGVTGANVLTF
>-|TRBV7-9|-|TRBJ2-1
TGTGCCAGCAGCCCCCGGCCAGGCCGCGGGGATGAGCAGTTCTTC
CASSPRPGRGDEQFF
>-|TRBV5-1|-|TRBJ2-5
TGCGCCAGCAGCAGGGGGACCATCGTAGTGGAGACCCAGTACTTC
CASSRGTIVVETQYF
>-|TRBV6-1|-|TRBJ2-7
TGTGCCAGCAGTTTCCCCTTTTACGAGCAGTACTTC
CASSFPFYEQYF
>once|TRBV4-1|-|TRBJ1-2
TGCGCCAGCAGCCAAGCGCTCCTAAACTATGGCTACACCTTC
CASSQALLNYGYTF
>-|TRBV5-1|TRBD2|TRBJ2-7
TGCGCCAGCAGCTTGTCCCCGACTAGCAAGAGCTCCTACGAGCAGTACTTC
CASSLSPTSKSSYEQYF
>-|TRBV11-2|-|TRBJ1-4
TGTGCCAGCAGCCCCCTCCGGGACCGGAACAGGGCTAATGAAAAACTGTTTTTT
CASSPLRDRNRANEKLFF
>-|TRBV27|-|TRBJ2-1
TGTGCCAGCAGTTACAGGGACATGAGCTCCTACAATGAGCAGTTCTTC
CASSYRDMSSYNEQFF
>-|TRBV9|TRBD1|TRBJ1-3
TGTGCCAGCAGCGAGGGGGCCAGTGGAAACACCATATATTTT
CASSEGASGNTIYF
>-|TRBV19|-|TRBJ1-2
TGTGCCAGCAAGTTCCGGGAGGCCAGGGGAAATTATGGCTACACCTTC
CASKFREARGNYGYTF
>-|TRBV19|TRBD1|TRBJ1-2
TGTGCCAGTACCTTGAGGGCAGGGGGGTCCTATGGCTACACCTTC
CASTLRAGGSYGYTF
>-|TRBV2|-|TRBJ1-5
TGTGCCAGCATGTCCGGACACTATAGCAATCAGCCCCAGCATTTT
CASMSGHYSNQPQHF
>-|TRBV7-9|-|TRBJ2-4
TGTGCCAGCATCCGTCTAGCATCCGGAAACATTCAGTACTTC
CASIRLASGNIQYF
>-|TRBV18|TRBD1|TRBJ1-4
TGTGCCAGCTCACCACCGGGACAGCTCGAAAAACTGTTTTTT
CASSPPGQLEKLFF
>-|TRBV9|TRBD1|TRBJ1-4
TGTGCCAGCAGCGCATACGACAGGGGTAATGAAAAACTGTTTTTT
CASSAYDRGNEKLFF
>-|TRBV24-1|TRBD2|TRBJ2-3
TGTGCCACCAGTGACCCGGGACTAGCGGGGGGGCCGGGGGATACGCAGTATTTT
CATSDPGLAGGPGDTQYF
>once|TRBV27|-|TRBJ2-7
TGTGCCACCGCTGACTTACTTTACGAGCAGTACTTC
CATADLLYEQYF
>-|TRBV29-1|TRBD1|TRBJ1-1
TGCAGCGTTGACCCTTCCGGGACAGGGAACACTGAAGCTTTCTTT
CSVDPSGTGNTEAFF
>-|TRBV5-6|-|TRBJ1-1
TGTGCCAGCAGCTTGTCGGTATCCACTGAAGCTTTCTTT
CASSLSVSTEAFF
>-|TRBV12-3/TRBV12-4|-|TRBJ1-1
TGTGCCAGCAGTGGGCGGGGCGGCACTGAAGCTTTCTTT
CASSGRGGTEAFF
>once|TRBV11-3|TRBD2|TRBJ2-7
TGTGCCAGCAGCCTGCGGGGGAACTCCTACGAGCAGTACTTC
CASSLRGNSYEQYF
>-|TRBV19|-|TRBJ1-1
TGTGCCAGTAGTATATCCCGTCATAGCGGGGCTCGGGATGAAGCTTTCTTT
CASSISRHSGARDEAFF
>-|TRBV11-2|-|TRBJ2-5
TGTGCCAGCAGCTTTAGATCAGGCCTAGCGCAAGAGACCCAGTACTTC
CASSFRSGLAQETQYF
>-|TRBV7-2|TRBD1|TRBJ1-3
TGTGCCAGCCAAACAGACAGGGCGATCGGAAACACCATATATTTT
CASQTDRAIGNTIYF
>-|TRBV4-2|-|TRBJ1-3
TGTGCCAGCAGCCAAGGAGTTTCTGGAAACACCATATATTTT
CASSQGVSGNTIYF
>-|TRBV28|TRBD1|TRBJ2-7
TGTGCCAGCAGTCTACAGGGGATCTCCTACGAGCAGTACTTC
CASSLQGISYEQYF
>-|TRBV21-1|-|TRBJ1-5
TGTGCCAGCAGCAAAGATAAGCGGGACGACTATAGCAATCAGCCCCAGCATTTT
CASSKDKRDDYSNQPQHF
>-|TRBV6-5|TRBD1|TRBJ1-2
TGTGCCAGCAGTTACGGCAGGGGGCGTTCGTATGGCTACACCTTC
CASSYGRGRSYGYTF
>once|TRBV30|TRBD1|TRBJ1-1
TGTGCCTGGAGTCTATCTTGGACAGGGGGCACTGAAGCTTTCTTT
CAWSLSWTGGTEAFF
>-|TRBV4-1|TRBD1|TRBJ1-1
TGCGCCAGCAGCCACCCGGGACAGGGTAACACTGAAGCTTTCTTT
CASSHPGQGNTEAFF
>-|TRBV12-3/TRBV12-4|-|TRBJ1-2
TGTGCCAGCAGTTTCGGTCCGCTCTATGGCTACACCTTC
CASSFGPLYGYTF
>-|TRBV25-1|TRBD1|TRBJ2-5
TGTGCCAGCAGCGAACAGGGGGTTCGTGCAGAGACCCAGTACTTC
CASSEQGVRAETQYF
>once|TRBV2|TRBD1|TRBJ2-5
TGTGCCAGCAGTGAACAGACAGGGTTAGAGACCCAGTACTTC
CASSEQTGLETQYF
>-|TRBV2|TRBD1|TRBJ1-4
TGTGCCAGCAGTGCTAGCCGGGACAGGGTCGAAAAACTGTTTTTT
CASSASRDRVEKLFF
>-|TRBV2|-|TRBJ1-4
TGTGCCAGCAGTGAAGGGTGGCAGACTAATGAAAAACTGTTTTTT
CASSEGWQTNEKLFF
>few|TRBV7-6|TRBD2|TRBJ2-1
TGTGCCAGCAGCCTAAGCTGGCGGGGGGGCTTTCGGAATGAGCAGTTCTTC
CASSLSWRGGFRNEQFF
>-|TRBV6-5|TRBD1|TRBJ2-7
TGTGCCAGCGCTTTCATCGGGACAGGGGGCGAGCAGTACTTC
CASAFIGTGGEQYF
>-|TRBV30|TRBD1|TRBJ1-3
TGTGCCTGGAGTCCTCTGTTAACAGGGGGTGGAAACACCATATATTTT
CAWSPLLTGGGNTIYF
>-|TRBV9|TRBD2|TRBJ2-5
TGTGCCAGCAGCGTTGTGAAACGGCGGGGGGCTGCGGGGGAGACCCAGTACTTC
CASSVVKRRGAAGETQYF
>-|TRBV4-1|-|TRBJ1-2
TGCGCCAGCAGCCAAGATCTTAAGGCAGGTGGCTACACCTTC
CASSQDLKAGGYTF
>once|TRBV12-3/TRBV12-4|-|TRBJ1-3
TGTGCCAGCAGCCGTCGACAGAACACCATATATTTT
CASSRRQNTIYF
>-|TRBV5-1|TRBD1|TRBJ2-7
TGCGCCAGCAGCAGAACCGGGACAGGGGACTCCTACGAGCAGTACTTC
CASSRTGTGDSYEQYF
>-|TRBV11-1|TRBD1|TRBJ2-5
TGTGCCAGCAGCTGGCCGGGACAGGGAAACCAAGAGACCCAGTACTTC
CASSWPGQGNQETQYF
>-|TRBV7-2|-|TRBJ1-2
TGTGCCAGCAGCTATACAGGGATGTCATATGGCTACACCTTC
CASSYTGMSYGYTF
>-|TRBV28|TRBD1|TRBJ1-2
TGTGCCAGCAGTTCCCCGGGACAGGCGAATGGCTACACCTTC
CASSSPGQANGYTF
>-|TRBV5-1|-|TRBJ1-1
TGCGCCAGCAGCTTGACAGGGACGAACACTGAAGCTTTCTTT
CASSLTGTNTEAFF
>-|TRBV25-1|TRBD1|TRBJ1-1
TGTGCCAGCAGTCCCGTCGGGGCAGGGGGCCCTGAAGCTTTCTTT
CASSPVGAGGPEAFF